This TCR beta chain emerged from a study of spatial heterogeneity in lung cancer. Study at large: A consistent excess of beta-chain over alpha-chain sequences was detected. Raw sequencing reads included, on average, more than 8.5 appearances of each unique TCR and UMI combination.

As for time point: sample taken at primary tumor resection. Tumor, nontumor lung or frozen PBMC supplied whole RNA that was sequenced unsorted. TCR cDNA molecules were tagged individually, and each one carried a unique molecular identifier. Via MiXCR, TCRdb re-called the 5' RACE reads, giving one row per CDR3 protein. The repertoire has around 10,000 distinct CDR3 sequences, 3% to 5% of them found once; the top ten carry roughly 7.8%. This clonotype occurred a few times. Since the library was made to target alpha chains, this beta chain is a stray read and its abundance is not meaningful. The CDR3 is 14 residues long. CDR1 is DFQATT, CDR2 SNEGSKA, per germline (reference sequence). Trimming left V 5 bases short and J 0 bases short, with 14 bases between.

The chain joins TRBV20-1 to TRBJ2-7, with D perhaps TRBD1 (5 bases). The sequence derives from a male donor with early-stage non-small cell lung cancer. Sample: normal lung tissue next to the tumor, taken at surgery. CDR3 sequence: CSADAYRSSYEQYF. Here the CDR3 DNA reads TGCAGTGCTGATGCCTACAGGAGCTCCTACGAGCAGTACTTC.